This T cell receptor (beta chain) emerged from a study of cytomegalovirus exposure and HLA in healthy donors (dated by TCRdb to about 2017). About the full investigation: An earlier analysis of some 600 of the donors reported approximately 300 Gb of sequence data and 100 million to 120 million unique TCR beta sequences obtained from around 180 million T cells. Roughly 300 gigabases of sequencing data and around 80 million unique TCR sequences made up an early release that covered nearly 650 HLA-typed donors. Of the roughly 420 genotyped donors, less than 90% were placed in the genetic ancestry cluster associated with self-reported Caucasian donors. The study aimed to test whether cataloging public T cell receptors could reveal signatures of past pathogen exposure. The T cell repertoires of several hundred subjects were profiled by immunosequencing and related to cytomegalovirus serostatus. Along with the roughly 700-subject first cohort, a separate validation cohort of over a hundred different subjects was used. High-throughput TCR immunosequencing, statistical association of individual TCRs with disease status, and machine learning were combined to predict cytomegalovirus infection status. In a later analysis, previously published TCR beta repertoires from fewer than 750 donors were re-analyzed and high-resolution HLA genotyping was added so that TCR occurrence patterns could be studied. Rather than using new phenotypic data, the later analysis identified candidate immune exposures from TCR beta sequences and from how often those sequences occurred across donors. To decide whether each TCR beta V gene segment behaved as functional or pseudogenic, an earlier analysis of some 540 of the donors relied on high-throughput TCR beta sequencing. Donor age, sex, ethnicity and CMV serostatus were compiled together with the repertoire data. In a later genetic analysis, genome-wide SNP genotypes for about 55% of the roughly 700 donors were used, and that subset was treated as a discovery cohort. All discovery cohort repertoires had been generated on a single sequencing platform. HLA typing covered class I and class II loci at four-digit resolution. The number of typed donors differed by locus: roughly 620-630 for A, B, C, DRB1 and DQB1; some 540 for DQA1; 606 for DPA1; and around 490 for DPB1. A handful of DR-DQ haplotypes were handled as single units for association and clustering because linkage in the cohort was strong. Among about 410 genotyped donors of the cohort, an average of about 220,000 unique TCR beta nucleotide sequences was sequenced per donor, of which 15% to 20% were non-productive. Study-wide findings and limitations: The earlier analysis of a few hundred of the donors excluded approximately 17 rarely observed V segments, including chromosome 9 orphons, because counts were too low. A later analysis reported that several top co-occurrence clusters appeared linked to parvovirus B19, influenza, CMV and Epstein-Barr virus. Linkage disequilibrium might explain the correlated functional status among segregating V segments, but an unknown experimental factor could not be excluded. V-gene and J-gene trimming of TCR beta chains was associated with a missense DCLRE1C variant in a later genetic analysis, and the association was replicated in an independent cohort. Most TCR sequences were observed very rarely across donors, whereas some public TCRs were present in many individuals. In vitro tests confirmed that three of the cytomegalovirus-associated TCR beta chains recognize cytomegalovirus antigens. The presence/absence analyses assumed that sequencing depth was roughly uniform across donors, and that assumption may not be true. In this cohort, only TCR beta chains were sequenced, and detectable features were limited by the absence of alpha or paired-chain data. Most CMV-associated TCR beta chains appeared to be HLA-restricted in a later analysis, and the HLA associations seemed to be driven largely by CMV exposure. A later analysis associated about 17,000 TCR beta sequences with specific HLA alleles at a false discovery rate of 0.05. A further reported finding was that TCR beta sequences accurately predicted the HLA-A and HLA-B alleles for most subjects in the first cohort. When HLA alleles, especially DR and DQ, strongly co-occurred, TCR associations were difficult to assign to individual alleles. A later analysis found that TCR association rates varied across HLA loci, with DRB1 alleles showing the most associated TCRs and HLA-C alleles the fewest. According to the authors, the approach could potentially be generalized to other disease states and immunological phenotypes. Cytomegalovirus status was reported to be diagnosed by the classifier with high specificity and sensitivity in both the original and validation cohorts. Immune exposure information for the cohort was limited to CMV serostatus. Some IMGT-functional V segments, including TRBV6-2 and TRBV6-3, could not be told apart with the 87-base-pair reads, so those segments were excluded. Because HLA typing was missing for some donors at each locus, association tests included only the typed subset. A cluster of highly shared sequence variants was judged likely to be a technical artifact of the sequencing pipeline. In an earlier analysis of 587 of the donors, most TCR beta V segments appeared in productive rearrangements about 90% or about 30% of the time, broadly matching IMGT annotations. In a later analysis, HLA-associated TCR beta chains showed more clonal expansion and lower generation probabilities than non-associated chains that were equally common. In a later genetic analysis, fewer N-insertions in productive TCRs were reported among donors in an Asian-associated ancestry cluster than the roughly 640-donor mean. The study gave a list of roughly 150 TCR beta chains associated with cytomegalovirus.

The receptor library was made with the immunoSEQ multiplex PCR assay. A mixture of 60 forward primers for TCR Vbeta segments and 13 reverse primers for TCR Jbeta segments was used in the multiplex PCR. The CDR3 region of rearranged TCR beta genes was amplified from genomic DNA by a multiplex PCR assay. Amplified TCR beta libraries were sequenced as 87-base-pair reads on the Illumina HiSeq System. In the source study's methods: Across the 670 or so repertoires, a later analysis counted approximately 83 million unique TCR beta chains, 9.5 million to 13 million of which were shared by at least two donors. Raw reads were error-corrected and collapsed into unique sequences with a nearest-neighbor algorithm that merged closely related sequences to remove PCR and sequencing errors. V, D and J gene segments were assigned by aligning CDR3 sequences to IMGT reference sequences. For a sequence to be retained, a match of at least six nucleotides to both a V gene segment and a J gene segment was required. Rearrangements were called productive when the CDR3 lacked stop codons and stayed in frame with V and J; all others were non-productive. Following IMGT convention, CDR3 was defined as the stretch from the second conserved V-encoded cysteine to the conserved J-encoded phenylalanine. The earlier analysis of 587 of the donors excluded sequences that lacked an unambiguous match to a single V gene segment. An earlier analysis of 587 of the donors called V segments functional above 56.7% productive rearrangements and segregating when the between-donor standard deviation exceeded 5%. A statistical classification framework was built for diagnosing cytomegalovirus status from the catalog of TCR beta chain sequences. In a later analysis, TCR nucleotide sequences were compared against IMGT/GENE-DB human TR gene sequences so that V and J genes could be assigned. The TCRdist pipeline was used in a later analysis to assign CDR3 sequences and most-parsimonious VDJ recombination scenarios. A later analysis defined each TCR beta chain by its CDR3 amino acid sequence plus V-gene family, and excluded reads lacking a unique V-gene family. To address suspected cross-contamination and a sequencing artifact, a later analysis removed 450 to 700 highly shared, low-generation-probability nucleotide sequences. A later analysis calculated a clonal expansion index for each public chain from normalized within-repertoire ranks of inferred template counts. In a later analysis, generation probabilities were computed with a VDJ recombination model fitted to out-of-frame rearrangements, and the resulting probabilities were checked against IGoR. A later analysis scored TCR-TCR, TCR-HLA and TCR-CMV co-occurrence with hypergeometric tests, applying a repertoire-size bias correction to TCR pairs. To estimate false discovery rates, a later analysis permuted the HLA or CMV assignments 20 times. In a later analysis, co-occurring TCRs were grouped with DBSCAN, and TCRdist sequence similarity was added when clustering was performed within HLA-allele-positive subsets. For co-occurrence clustering, repertoires with fewer than 30,000 or more than 120,000 public chains were excluded, along with five or six repertoires with anomalous nucleotide sharing. Entries here come from immuneACCESS through TCRdb and include only in-frame sequences with V and J called. Some clones fail to appear in such tables; in the studies checked, an unresolved V gene covers under half of the shortfall, and the cause of the remainder is unknown. That table furnishes V, J and clone size, whereas the DNA furnished D and trimming. The sample table records around 70,000 clones; approximately 78% of these occur just once. The ten largest make up 6.5% to 7% of the sample.

To note about this clone: It lacks a known antigen. Base-call qualities are not available, and no considerably larger clone is one nucleotide away.

Relative to germline, V is missing 7 bases and J is missing 1 base, with 7 bases of the junction outside any gene match. The CDR3 spans 15 residues, from the cysteine through the phenylalanine. The kept DNA is CDR3 alone, 45 bases in frame from the first base. CDR1 SGHRS and CDR2 YFSETQ were looked up in the germline V gene. In total, roughly 670 healthy bone marrow donors made up the cohort. At the time of sampling, every cohort member was nominally healthy, though immune exposures that went unrecorded were likely present. Of the 700 or so cohort members, approximately 300 had a positive CMV serostatus and about 350 had a negative one, while no CMV serostatus was recorded for the donor. Every donor gave a peripheral blood sample, and the peripheral blood mononuclear cells from that sample were used for TCR beta sequencing. The Qiagen DNeasy Blood Extraction Kit was used to extract genomic DNA from the blood cell samples.

The sequence was collected from a human donor in good health. The specimen sequenced was PBMCs. The V gene is TRBV5-1 and the J gene is TRBJ2-3; 9 bases in the junction line up with TRBD1. The CDR3 amino acid sequence is: CASHGTGSGTDTQYF. The nucleotide sequence is TGCGCCAGCCATGGGACAGGGTCGGGCACAGATACGCAGTATTTT.